The 15 T cell receptor beta chains below come from one sample, sequenced in a study of shared clonotypes between healthy human individuals. Data came from immunoSEQ multiplex PCR; TCRdb stores just in-frame clones and leaves some out. The sample shows 950,000 to 1,200,000 clones, 70% to 80% of them seen only once. Sequencing used memory CD4+ T cells from PBMCs. Subset noted: CD45RA-negative fraction. The receptors originated from a man aged 18 to 29 in good health. Some clones in this sample may be carry-over from other donors' samples.

The chain is built from TRBV5-6 and TRBJ1-2; a possible D gene is TRBD1 (6 bases). The germline V gene encodes CDR1 SGHDT and CDR2 YYEEEE. V dropped 0 bases and J dropped 5 bases, with 11 bases sitting between them. The CDR3 loop spans 14 amino acids. The CDR3 DNA is TGTGCCAGCAGCTTGGCTACAGGGCTATATGGCTACACCTTC. Encoded protein: CASSLATGLYGYTF.

This clone appeared a single time. Other nucleotide sequences from this sample produce the same CDR3. J is TRBJ1-1 and V is TRBV4-1, with D possibly being TRBD1 (6 bases). CDR1 is MGHRA and CDR2 is YSYEKL in the germline V gene. V dropped 0 bases and J dropped 8 bases, with 13 bases sitting between them. The CDR3 sequence is 14 residues long. In DNA, the CDR3 is TGCGCCAGCAGCCAAGACCCAAACAGGGAAGAAGCTTTCTTT. It specifies CASSQDPNREEAFF.

The chain joins TRBV4-3 to TRBJ2-1, with D unresolved. V was clipped by 3 bases and J by 10 bases, with 19 bases between them. This CDR3 has 15 residues. The germline CDR1 and CDR2 sequences are LGHNA and YSLEER. The CDR3 loop reads CASSHDLEPVGEQFF. CDR3 DNA sequence: TGCGCCAGCAGCCACGATTTGGAACCGGTCGGAGAGCAGTTCTTC.

V usage is TRBV7-2 and J usage is TRBJ1-1; D possibly corresponds to TRBD1 (5 bases). The CDR3 has 12 amino acids. Germline V gene data show CDR1 as SGHTA and CDR2 as FQGNSA. V lost 6 bases, J lost 8 bases, and 13 bases lay in between. The CDR3 reads CASSYFRAEAFF. The DNA of the CDR3 is TGTGCCAGCAGTTATTTCAGGGCCGAAGCTTTCTTT.

The chain is built from TRBV28 and TRBJ1-3; D not resolved. CDR1 is MDHEN, CDR2 SYDVKM, per germline. V lost 8 bases and J lost 7, with 12 bases in between. The CDR3 spans 12 residues. The CDR3: CASRSDGNTIYF. CDR3 bases: TGTGCCAGCCGCTCGGATGGGAACACCATATATTTT. The full variable domain, completed using reference TRBV28 and TRBJ1-3, is DVKVTQSSRYLVKRTGEKVFLECVQDMDHENMFWYRQDPGLGLRLIYFSYDVKMKEKGDIPEGYSVSREKKERFSLILESASTNQTSMYLCASRSDGNTIYFGEGSWLTVV.

This clone was counted a few times. Other DNA sequences in the same sample also yield this CDR3. The rearrangement uses TRBV28 and TRBJ2-4, with D tentatively TRBD1 (6 bases). V gave up 2 bases and J gave up 1 base, with 6 bases separating them. This CDR3 is 14 amino acids long. CDR1 is MDHEN, CDR2 SYDVKM, per germline. In DNA form, the CDR3 reads TGTGCCAGCAGTTTACAGGGGGCCAAAAACATTCAGTACTTC. This gives the protein CASSLQGAKNIQYF.

This chain uses TRBV28 with TRBJ2-2, with 14 positions matching TRBD2. Germline assignment: CDR1 MDHEN and CDR2 SYDVKM. CDR3 size: 18 residues. The V gene end was trimmed by 8 bases and the J gene end by 0 bases; junction bases not matched to a gene: 8. CDR3 loop: CASRGLAGEASNTGELFF. In nucleotides, the CDR3 is TGTGCCAGCCGGGGACTAGCGGGGGAGGCTTCGAACACCGGGGAGCTGTTTTTT.

The chain is built from TRBV6-1 and TRBJ1-2; D may be TRBD1 (6 bases). Germline V gene sequence: CDR1 MNHNS, CDR2 SASEGT. Trimming stripped 0 bases from V and 5 bases from J, with 13 bases between. This CDR3 is 15 amino acids long. CDR3 amino acids: CASSEALQGRYGYTF. Written as DNA, the CDR3 is TGTGCCAGCAGTGAAGCGCTTCAGGGGAGGTATGGCTACACCTTC.

The chain links TRBV19 to TRBJ2-3, with D tentatively TRBD2 (6 bases). The CDR3 runs to 14 residues. CDR1 and CDR2 from the germline V gene are LNHDA and SQIVND (reference sequence). V was clipped by 3 bases and J by 1 base, with 8 bases between them. CDR3 DNA sequence: TGTGCCAGTAGTATCCAGCGGGGCACAGATACGCAGTATTTT. Translating gives CASSIQRGTDTQYF.

This rearrangement joins TRBV19 to TRBJ2-7; D is tentatively TRBD1 or TRBD2 (5 bases each). Germline-derived CDR1 and CDR2 are LNHDA and SQIVND (reference sequence). The CDR3 runs to 15 residues. Trimming stripped 4 bases from V and 3 bases from J, with 16 bases between. CDR3 amino acids: CASSTVYGAHYEQYF. The CDR3 DNA reads as TGTGCCAGTAGTACCGTGTACGGGGCCCACTACGAGCAGTACTTC.

This chain joins TRBV6-6 and TRBJ2-4, with 12 bases that match TRBD2. This CDR3 contains 16 residues. Germline V gene data show CDR1 as MNHNY and CDR2 as SVGAGI (reference sequence). V was clipped by 2 bases and J by 7 bases; unmatched bases: 6. DNA of the CDR3: TGTGCCAGCAGTTACAATCCGACTAGCGGGAGTAACATTCAGTACTTC. Encoded protein: CASSYNPTSGSNIQYF.

V and J are TRBV5-4 and TRBJ1-2; weak D call: TRBD1 (5 bases). The CDR3 sequence is 16 residues long. Germline values: CDR1 SGHNT, CDR2 YYREEE (reference sequence). With 0 bases removed from V and 0 bases from J, the gap between germline ends came to 12 bases. The chain's CDR3 is CASSLAQGFTNYGYTF. CDR3 DNA sequence: TGTGCCAGCAGCTTGGCGCAGGGCTTCACTAACTATGGCTACACCTTC. Combining the CDR3 with reference TRBV5-4 and TRBJ1-2 gives the whole variable domain ETGVTQSPTHLIKTRGQQVTLRCSSQSGHNTVSWYQQALGQGPQFIFQYYREEENGRGNFPPRFSGLQFPNYSSELNVNALELDDSALYLCASSLAQGFTNYGYTFGSGTRLTVV.

The CDR3 is CASSAGASEQYF. The CDR3 DNA reads as TGTGCCAGCAGCGCTGGCGCGTCCGAGCAGTACTTC. This chain uses TRBV9 with TRBJ2-7; no firm D call. The CDR3 loop spans 12 amino acids. The V and J ends lost 3 bases and 6 bases respectively, with 10 bases between them. Per the germline V gene, CDR1 is SGDLS and CDR2 is YYNGEE.

The rearrangement links TRBV19 to TRBJ2-5, with D uncertain. The CDR3 spans 11 residues. Germline CDR1 and CDR2: LNHDA and SQIVND (reference sequence). V was cut by 5 bases and J by 5 bases, with 6 bases left in between. Here the CDR3 DNA reads TGTGCCAGTAGTTATCGGGAGACCCAGTACTTC. Its translation is CASSYRETQYF.

The chain is built from TRBV28 and TRBJ1-2, with a tentative D call TRBD1 (5 bases). The CDR3 sequence is 15 residues long. V was trimmed by 4 bases and J by 2 bases, leaving 14 bases between them. Germline V gene sequence: CDR1 MDHEN, CDR2 SYDVKM. The CDR3 nucleotides are TGTGCCAGCAGTTCATCCGGGACTCCAAACTATGGCTACACCTTC. Encoded protein: CASSSSGTPNYGYTF.